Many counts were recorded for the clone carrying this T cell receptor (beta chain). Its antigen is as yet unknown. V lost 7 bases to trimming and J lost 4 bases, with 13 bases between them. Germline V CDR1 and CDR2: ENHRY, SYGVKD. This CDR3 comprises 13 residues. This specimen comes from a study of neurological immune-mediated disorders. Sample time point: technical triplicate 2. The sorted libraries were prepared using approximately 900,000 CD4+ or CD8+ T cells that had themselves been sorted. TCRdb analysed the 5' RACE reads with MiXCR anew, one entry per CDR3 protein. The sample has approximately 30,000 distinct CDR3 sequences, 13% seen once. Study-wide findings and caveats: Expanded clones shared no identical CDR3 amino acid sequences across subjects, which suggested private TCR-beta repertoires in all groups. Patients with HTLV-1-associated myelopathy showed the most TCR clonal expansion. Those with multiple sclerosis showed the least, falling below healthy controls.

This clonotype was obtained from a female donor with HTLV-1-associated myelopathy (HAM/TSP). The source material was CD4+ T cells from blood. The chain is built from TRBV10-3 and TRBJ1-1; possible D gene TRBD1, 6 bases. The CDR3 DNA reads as TGTGCCATCAAGGGGGGAGGCGGCACTGAAGCTTTCTTT. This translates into CAIKGGGGTEAFF.